This T cell receptor (beta chain) appears in the sequencing data of a study of somatic mutations in cytotoxic T cells in rheumatoid arthritis. After CD4+ and CD8+ cells were isolated by positive magnetic bead selection, their purity was checked by flow cytometry. V lost 0 bases and J 9 bases, leaving 17 bases between the germline ends. CDR1 and CDR2 (germline): SGHVS, FNYEAQ. This CDR3 contains 15 residues. For this clone: What it binds is not known.

Produced via immunoSEQ multiplex PCR; TCRdb's table is partial and in-frame only. Of tens of thousands of clones listed, 82% are singletons. Study-level findings and limits: The clonality of CD8+ T cells was not significantly different between rheumatoid arthritis patients and age-matched healthy controls. The slightly lower representation of TRBV07 among rheumatoid arthritis patients did not undergo correction for multiple comparisons. Patients with a largest CD8+ clone exceeding 20% of CD8+ cells numbered 8 of 65.

Material: CD8+ T cells sorted from blood. The chain couples TRBV7-6 to TRBJ1-1; D may be TRBD1 (6 bases). The receptor was isolated from a man aged 45-65 years in good health. The CDR3 nucleotides read TGTGCCAGCAGCTTAGCTGGGGGGCGCCGGGGAAAAGCTTTCTTT. Its protein product is CASSLAGGRRGKAFF. Complete variable domain (other parts from reference TRBV7-6 and TRBJ1-1): GAGVSQSPRYKVTKRGQDVALRCDPISGHVSLYWYRQALGQGPEFLTYFNYEAQQDKSGLPNDRFSAERPEGSISTLTIQRTEQRDSAMYRCASSLAGGRRGKAFFGQGTRLTVV.